What follows is one TCR beta chain and its context. This sample is drawn from a study of blood T cell repertoires in COVID-19. With 3 bases removed from V and 0 bases from J, the gap between germline ends came to 21 bases. This CDR3 has 19 amino acids. Germline V CDR1 and CDR2: LNHDA, SQIVND (reference sequence). Method: immunoSEQ multiplex PCR; TCRdb's copy keeps in-frame clones and lacks some. In the table there are some 170,000 clones, 90% of which are singletons. The sequence was obtained from a man between 60 and 75 years old with active or convalescent COVID-19. Sequenced input: peripheral blood. The J gene is TRBJ1-5, the V gene TRBV19; D not resolved. CDR3 sequence: CASSILTATPGNSNQPQHF. CDR3 in DNA: TGTGCCAGTAGTATTCTAACCGCGACGCCGGGGAATAGCAATCAGCCCCAGCATTTT. The full variable domain, in which reference TRBV19 and TRBJ1-5 provide the parts outside the CDR3, is DGGITQSPKYLFRKEGQNVTLSCEQNLNHDAMYWYRQDPGQGLRLIYYSQIVNDFQKGDIAEGYSVSREKKESFPLTVTSAQKNPTAFYLCASSILTATPGNSNQPQHFGDGTRLSIL.